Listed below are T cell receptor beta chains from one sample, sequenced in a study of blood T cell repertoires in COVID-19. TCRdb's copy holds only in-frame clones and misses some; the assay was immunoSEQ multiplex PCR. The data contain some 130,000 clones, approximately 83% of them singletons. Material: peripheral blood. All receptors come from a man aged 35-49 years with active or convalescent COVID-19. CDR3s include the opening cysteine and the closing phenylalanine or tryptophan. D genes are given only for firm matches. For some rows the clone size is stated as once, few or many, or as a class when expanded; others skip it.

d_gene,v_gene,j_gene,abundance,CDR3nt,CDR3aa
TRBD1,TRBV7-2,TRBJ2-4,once,TGTGCCAGCAGCCCGGACAGGGGGCTTGAAAACATTCAGTACTTC,CASSPDRGLENIQYF
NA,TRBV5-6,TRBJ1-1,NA,TGTGCCAGCAGCTTGTGGGGGGGCGAGATGAACACTGAAGCTTTCTTT,CASSLWGGEMNTEAFF
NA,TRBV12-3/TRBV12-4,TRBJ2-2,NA,TGTGCCAGCAGTGTGTGGGGCTCCGGGGAGCTGTTTTTT,CASSVWGSGELFF
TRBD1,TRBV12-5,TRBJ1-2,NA,TGTGCTAGTGGTTTGGCGACAGGGGGCGGCTATGGCTACACCTTC,CASGLATGGGYGYTF
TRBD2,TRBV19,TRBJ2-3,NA,TGTGCCAGTAGTCCTCGGGGGGGCAGCAGAGATACGCAGTATTTT,CASSPRGGSRDTQYF
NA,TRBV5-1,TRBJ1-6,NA,TGCGCCAGCAGCTTGACAGGGACCAATTCACCCCTCCACTTT,CASSLTGTNSPLHF
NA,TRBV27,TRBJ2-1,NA,TGTGCCAGCAGTTTATTGCAGGGCAGTGAGCAGTTCTTC,CASSLLQGSEQFF
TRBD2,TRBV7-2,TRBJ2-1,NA,TGTGCCAGCAGCTCACGGAGCGGGGGGGTCAATGAGCAGTTCTTC,CASSSRSGGVNEQFF
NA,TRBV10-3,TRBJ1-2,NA,TGTGCCATCAGTGAGATCGCAGGCTATGGCTACACCTTC,CAISEIAGYGYTF
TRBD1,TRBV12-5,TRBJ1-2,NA,TGTGCTAGTGGTTTGGTACCTTCTTCAAGGGACAGTCTAAGAGGCTACACCTTC,CASGLVPSSRDSLRGYTF
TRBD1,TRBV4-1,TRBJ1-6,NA,TGCGCCAGCAGCCAAGATTGGGGACAGGGGAATTCACCCCTCCACTTT,CASSQDWGQGNSPLHF
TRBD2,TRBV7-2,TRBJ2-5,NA,TGTGCCAGCAGCTTTGGCGGGGGGGCAAAGACCCAGTACTTC,CASSFGGGAKTQYF
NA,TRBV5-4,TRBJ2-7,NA,TGTGCCAGCAGCCAACCCCTTTCGGGATCCTACGAGCAGTACTTC,CASSQPLSGSYEQYF
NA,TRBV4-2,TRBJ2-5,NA,TGTGCCAGCCTCCGAGGCGGGGAGACCCAGTACTTC,CASLRGGETQYF